This record covers a single TCR beta chain. Antigen: not known. PCR primers comprised 60 Vbeta and 13 Jbeta primers. Only in-frame clones appear in the TCRdb table, and some are missing; sequencing was by immunoSEQ multiplex PCR. The sample shows 130,000 or so clones, 65% to 85% of them seen only once. The record originates from a study of cytomegalovirus exposure and HLA in healthy donors. Study results and caveats: As a later analysis revealed, the rate of TCR association differed by HLA locus, with DRB1 most and HLA-C fewest. In vitro confirmation showed three CMV-associated chains to be CMV antigen specific. High specificity and sensitivity for cytomegalovirus status were reported for the classifier. It has been reported that TCR beta sequences accurately predicted the HLA-A and HLA-B alleles of most subjects.

Specimen: PBMCs. The clonotype was recovered from a woman aged 18-30 years in good health and CMV-seronegative.

CDR3 in DNA: TGTGCCAGCAGCTTAGCCGCTACGAACACTGAAGCTTTCTTT. This encodes CASSLAATNTEAFF. The chain employs TRBV11-2 and TRBJ1-1; D not resolved. CDR1 and CDR2 (germline): SGHAT, FQNNGV. V lost 1 base and J lost 1, with 7 bases in between. This CDR3 region has 14 residues.